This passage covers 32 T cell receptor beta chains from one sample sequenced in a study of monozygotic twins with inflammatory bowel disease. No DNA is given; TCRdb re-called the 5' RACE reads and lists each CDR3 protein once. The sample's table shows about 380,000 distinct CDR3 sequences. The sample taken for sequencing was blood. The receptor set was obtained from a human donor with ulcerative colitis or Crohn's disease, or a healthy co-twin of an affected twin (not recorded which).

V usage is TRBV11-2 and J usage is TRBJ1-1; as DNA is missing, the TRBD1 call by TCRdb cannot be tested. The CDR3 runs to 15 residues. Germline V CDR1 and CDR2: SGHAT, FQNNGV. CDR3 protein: CASSSRDRGITEAFF.

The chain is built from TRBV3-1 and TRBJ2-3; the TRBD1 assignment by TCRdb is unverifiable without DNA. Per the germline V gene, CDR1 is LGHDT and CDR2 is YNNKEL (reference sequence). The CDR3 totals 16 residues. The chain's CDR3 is CASSQPTGGLTDTQYF.

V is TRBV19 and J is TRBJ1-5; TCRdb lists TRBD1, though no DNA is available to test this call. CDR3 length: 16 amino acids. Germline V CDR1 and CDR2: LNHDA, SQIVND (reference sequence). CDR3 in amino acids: CASSSPWQGENQPQHF.

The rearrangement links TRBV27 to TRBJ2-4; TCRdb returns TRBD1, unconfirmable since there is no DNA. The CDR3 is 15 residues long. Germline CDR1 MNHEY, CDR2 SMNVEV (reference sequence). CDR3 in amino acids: CASSVAPGQVDIQYF.

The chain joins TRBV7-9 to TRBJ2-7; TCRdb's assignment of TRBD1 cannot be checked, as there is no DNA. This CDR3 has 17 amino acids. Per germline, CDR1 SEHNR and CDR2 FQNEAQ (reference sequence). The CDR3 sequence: CASSLDMTGGSSYEQYF.

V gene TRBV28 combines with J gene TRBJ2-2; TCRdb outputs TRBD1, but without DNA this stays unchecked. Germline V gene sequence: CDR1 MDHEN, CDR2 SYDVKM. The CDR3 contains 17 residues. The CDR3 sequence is CASNIWRQSKNTGELFF. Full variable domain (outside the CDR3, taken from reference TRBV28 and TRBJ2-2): DVKVTQSSRYLVKRTGEKVFLECVQDMDHENMFWYRQDPGLGLRLIYFSYDVKMKEKGDIPEGYSVSREKKERFSLILESASTNQTSMYLCASNIWRQSKNTGELFFGEGSRLTVL.

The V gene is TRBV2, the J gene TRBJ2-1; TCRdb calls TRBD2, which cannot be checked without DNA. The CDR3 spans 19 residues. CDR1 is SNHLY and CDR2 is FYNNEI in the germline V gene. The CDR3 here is CASSEDGRLAGGYYNEQFF.

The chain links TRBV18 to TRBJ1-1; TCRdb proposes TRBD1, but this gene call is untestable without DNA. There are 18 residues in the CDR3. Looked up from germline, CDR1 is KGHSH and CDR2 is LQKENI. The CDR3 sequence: CASSPASGIPTMNTEAFF. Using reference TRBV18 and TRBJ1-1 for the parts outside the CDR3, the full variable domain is NAGVMQNPRHLVRRRGQEARLRCSPMKGHSHVYWYRQLPEEGLKFMVYLQKENIIDESGMPKERFSAEFPKEGPSILRIQQVVRGDSAAYFCASSPASGIPTMNTEAFFGQGTRLTVV.

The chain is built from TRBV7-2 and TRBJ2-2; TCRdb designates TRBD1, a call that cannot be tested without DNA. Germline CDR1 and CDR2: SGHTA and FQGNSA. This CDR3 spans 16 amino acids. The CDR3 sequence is CASSLRGTSATGELFF.

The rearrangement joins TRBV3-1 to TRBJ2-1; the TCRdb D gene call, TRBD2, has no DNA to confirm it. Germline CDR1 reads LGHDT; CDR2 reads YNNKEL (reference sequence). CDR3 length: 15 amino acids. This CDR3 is CASSRGLAGGNEQFF.

CDR3 sequence: CSVDFQGANEQYF. The chain joins TRBV29-1 to TRBJ2-7; TCRdb designates TRBD1, a call that cannot be tested without DNA. Germline CDR1 is SQVTM and CDR2 is ANQGSEA. This CDR3 contains 13 residues.

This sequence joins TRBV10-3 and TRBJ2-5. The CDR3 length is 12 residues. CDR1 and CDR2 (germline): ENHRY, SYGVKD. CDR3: CAISGPEETQYF.

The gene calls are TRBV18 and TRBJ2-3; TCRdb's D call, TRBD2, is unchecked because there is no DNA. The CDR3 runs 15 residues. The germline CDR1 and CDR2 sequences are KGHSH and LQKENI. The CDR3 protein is CASSPLPPSTDTQYF.

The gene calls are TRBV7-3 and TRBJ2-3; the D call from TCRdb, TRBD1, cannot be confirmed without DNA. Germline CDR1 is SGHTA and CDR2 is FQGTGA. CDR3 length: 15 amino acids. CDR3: CASSLLGTGGDTQYF.

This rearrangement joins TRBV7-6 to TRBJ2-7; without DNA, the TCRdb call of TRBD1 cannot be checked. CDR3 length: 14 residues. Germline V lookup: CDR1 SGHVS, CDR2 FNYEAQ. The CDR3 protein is CASSFPGHSGEQYF. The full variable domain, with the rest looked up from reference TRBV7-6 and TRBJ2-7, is GAGVSQSPRYKVTKRGQDVALRCDPISGHVSLYWYRQALGQGPEFLTYFNYEAQQDKSGLPNDRFSAERPEGSISTLTIQRTEQRDSAMYRCASSFPGHSGEQYFGPGTRLTVT.

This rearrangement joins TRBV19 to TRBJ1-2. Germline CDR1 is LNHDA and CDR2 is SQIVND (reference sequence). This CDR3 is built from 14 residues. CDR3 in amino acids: CASSRVAVNYGYTF.

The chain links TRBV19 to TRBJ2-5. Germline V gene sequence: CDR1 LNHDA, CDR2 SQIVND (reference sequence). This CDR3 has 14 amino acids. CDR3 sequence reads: CASSLDLYQETQYF.

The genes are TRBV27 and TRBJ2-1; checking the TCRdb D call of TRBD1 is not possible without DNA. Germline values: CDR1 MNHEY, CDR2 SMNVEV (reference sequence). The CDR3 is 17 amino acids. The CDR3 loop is CASSFTNRGPVYNEQFF.

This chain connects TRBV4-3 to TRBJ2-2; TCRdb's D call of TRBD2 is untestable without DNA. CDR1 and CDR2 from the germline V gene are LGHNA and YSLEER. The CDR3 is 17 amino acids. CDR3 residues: CASSQEPRGGDTGELFF.

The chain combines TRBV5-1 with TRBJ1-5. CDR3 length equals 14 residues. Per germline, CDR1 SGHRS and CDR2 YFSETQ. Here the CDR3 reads CASSPDGSNQPQHF.

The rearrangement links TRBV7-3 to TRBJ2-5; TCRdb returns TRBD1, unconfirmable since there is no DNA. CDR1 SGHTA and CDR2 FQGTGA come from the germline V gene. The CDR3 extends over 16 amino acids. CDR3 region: CASSSRGDWEPETQYF.

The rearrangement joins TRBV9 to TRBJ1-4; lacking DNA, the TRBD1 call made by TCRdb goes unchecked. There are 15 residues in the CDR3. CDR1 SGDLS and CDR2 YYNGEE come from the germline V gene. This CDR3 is CASSARGVTNEKLFF.

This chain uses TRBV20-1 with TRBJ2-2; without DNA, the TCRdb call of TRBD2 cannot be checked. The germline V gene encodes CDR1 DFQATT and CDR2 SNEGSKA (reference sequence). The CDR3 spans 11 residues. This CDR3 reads CSARLGGGLFF.

CDR3 protein: CASSLAVSGGAENEQFF. This sequence joins TRBV5-1 and TRBJ2-1; TCRdb lists TRBD2, though no DNA is available to test this call. CDR1 SGHRS and CDR2 YFSETQ come from the germline V gene. The CDR3 has 17 residues. Using reference TRBV5-1 and TRBJ2-1 for the parts outside the CDR3, the full variable domain is KAGVTQTPRYLIKTRGQQVTLSCSPISGHRSVSWYQQTPGQGLQFLFEYFSETQRNKGNFPGRFSGRQFSNSRSEMNVSTLELGDSALYLCASSLAVSGGAENEQFFGPGTRLTVL.

The CDR3 loop is CASSLAAGQGNYGYTF. The gene calls are TRBV11-2 and TRBJ1-2; lacking DNA, the TRBD1 call made by TCRdb goes unchecked. The CDR3 covers 16 residues. Germline V gene sequence: CDR1 SGHAT, CDR2 FQNNGV.

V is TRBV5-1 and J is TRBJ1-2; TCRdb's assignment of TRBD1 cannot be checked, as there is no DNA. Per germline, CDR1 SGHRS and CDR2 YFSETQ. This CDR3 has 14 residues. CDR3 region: CASSPGQPHYGYTF.

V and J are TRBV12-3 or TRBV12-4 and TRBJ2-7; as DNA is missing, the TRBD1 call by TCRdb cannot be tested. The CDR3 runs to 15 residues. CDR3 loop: CASSPGRNGGYEQYF.

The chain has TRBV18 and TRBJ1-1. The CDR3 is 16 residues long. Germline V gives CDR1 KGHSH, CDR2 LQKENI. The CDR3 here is CASSPPRVTMNTEAFF.

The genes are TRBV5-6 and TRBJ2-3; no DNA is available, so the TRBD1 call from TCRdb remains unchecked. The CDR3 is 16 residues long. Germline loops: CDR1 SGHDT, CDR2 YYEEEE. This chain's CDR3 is CASSLMSLGDTDTQYF.

CDR3 sequence: CASTARRLWGQGDYNEQFF. The chain joins TRBV4-1 to TRBJ2-1; TCRdb outputs TRBD1, but without DNA this stays unchecked. The CDR3 spans 19 residues. Germline V lookup: CDR1 MGHRA, CDR2 YSYEKL.

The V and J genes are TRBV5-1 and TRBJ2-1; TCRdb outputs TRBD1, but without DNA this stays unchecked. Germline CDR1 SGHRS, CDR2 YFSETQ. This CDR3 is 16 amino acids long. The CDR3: CASSTLTSDSYNEQFF. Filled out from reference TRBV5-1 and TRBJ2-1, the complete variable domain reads KAGVTQTPRYLIKTRGQQVTLSCSPISGHRSVSWYQQTPGQGLQFLFEYFSETQRNKGNFPGRFSGRQFSNSRSEMNVSTLELGDSALYLCASSTLTSDSYNEQFFGPGTRLTVL.

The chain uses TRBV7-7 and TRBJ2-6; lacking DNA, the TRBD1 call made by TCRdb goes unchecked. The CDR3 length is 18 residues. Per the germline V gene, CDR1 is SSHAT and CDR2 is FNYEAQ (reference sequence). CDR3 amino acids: CASSSPGTGVSGANVLTF.